The present T cell receptor beta chain was sequenced within a study of blood T cell repertoires in COVID-19. Overall study context: The study drew acute and convalescent COVID-19 samples from the United States, Italy and Spain. Sample material is recorded as cDNA or gDNA derived from T cells, B-cell-depleted T cells, or PBMCs.

In the original analysis: Amplification of reference gene primers was used by the study to estimate nucleated cell counts. TCRdb keeps only in-frame clones here, not all; method: immunoSEQ multiplex PCR. V and J calls and clone size are given by that table; D and trimming were obtained from the DNA. The sample has 20,000 to 30,000 clones; 90% are singletons. The receptor comes from a man between 65 and 85 years old with acute or convalescent COVID-19. The sequencing input was peripheral blood.

The chain's CDR3 is CASSLGRDTQYF. The CDR3 DNA reads as TGTGCCAGCAGCTTAGGGAGAGATACGCAGTATTTT. The chain joins TRBV7-2 to TRBJ2-3; no firm D call. This CDR3 has 12 residues. The germline V gene has CDR1 SGHTA and CDR2 FQGNSA. Trimming stripped 1 base from V and 5 bases from J, with 4 bases between.